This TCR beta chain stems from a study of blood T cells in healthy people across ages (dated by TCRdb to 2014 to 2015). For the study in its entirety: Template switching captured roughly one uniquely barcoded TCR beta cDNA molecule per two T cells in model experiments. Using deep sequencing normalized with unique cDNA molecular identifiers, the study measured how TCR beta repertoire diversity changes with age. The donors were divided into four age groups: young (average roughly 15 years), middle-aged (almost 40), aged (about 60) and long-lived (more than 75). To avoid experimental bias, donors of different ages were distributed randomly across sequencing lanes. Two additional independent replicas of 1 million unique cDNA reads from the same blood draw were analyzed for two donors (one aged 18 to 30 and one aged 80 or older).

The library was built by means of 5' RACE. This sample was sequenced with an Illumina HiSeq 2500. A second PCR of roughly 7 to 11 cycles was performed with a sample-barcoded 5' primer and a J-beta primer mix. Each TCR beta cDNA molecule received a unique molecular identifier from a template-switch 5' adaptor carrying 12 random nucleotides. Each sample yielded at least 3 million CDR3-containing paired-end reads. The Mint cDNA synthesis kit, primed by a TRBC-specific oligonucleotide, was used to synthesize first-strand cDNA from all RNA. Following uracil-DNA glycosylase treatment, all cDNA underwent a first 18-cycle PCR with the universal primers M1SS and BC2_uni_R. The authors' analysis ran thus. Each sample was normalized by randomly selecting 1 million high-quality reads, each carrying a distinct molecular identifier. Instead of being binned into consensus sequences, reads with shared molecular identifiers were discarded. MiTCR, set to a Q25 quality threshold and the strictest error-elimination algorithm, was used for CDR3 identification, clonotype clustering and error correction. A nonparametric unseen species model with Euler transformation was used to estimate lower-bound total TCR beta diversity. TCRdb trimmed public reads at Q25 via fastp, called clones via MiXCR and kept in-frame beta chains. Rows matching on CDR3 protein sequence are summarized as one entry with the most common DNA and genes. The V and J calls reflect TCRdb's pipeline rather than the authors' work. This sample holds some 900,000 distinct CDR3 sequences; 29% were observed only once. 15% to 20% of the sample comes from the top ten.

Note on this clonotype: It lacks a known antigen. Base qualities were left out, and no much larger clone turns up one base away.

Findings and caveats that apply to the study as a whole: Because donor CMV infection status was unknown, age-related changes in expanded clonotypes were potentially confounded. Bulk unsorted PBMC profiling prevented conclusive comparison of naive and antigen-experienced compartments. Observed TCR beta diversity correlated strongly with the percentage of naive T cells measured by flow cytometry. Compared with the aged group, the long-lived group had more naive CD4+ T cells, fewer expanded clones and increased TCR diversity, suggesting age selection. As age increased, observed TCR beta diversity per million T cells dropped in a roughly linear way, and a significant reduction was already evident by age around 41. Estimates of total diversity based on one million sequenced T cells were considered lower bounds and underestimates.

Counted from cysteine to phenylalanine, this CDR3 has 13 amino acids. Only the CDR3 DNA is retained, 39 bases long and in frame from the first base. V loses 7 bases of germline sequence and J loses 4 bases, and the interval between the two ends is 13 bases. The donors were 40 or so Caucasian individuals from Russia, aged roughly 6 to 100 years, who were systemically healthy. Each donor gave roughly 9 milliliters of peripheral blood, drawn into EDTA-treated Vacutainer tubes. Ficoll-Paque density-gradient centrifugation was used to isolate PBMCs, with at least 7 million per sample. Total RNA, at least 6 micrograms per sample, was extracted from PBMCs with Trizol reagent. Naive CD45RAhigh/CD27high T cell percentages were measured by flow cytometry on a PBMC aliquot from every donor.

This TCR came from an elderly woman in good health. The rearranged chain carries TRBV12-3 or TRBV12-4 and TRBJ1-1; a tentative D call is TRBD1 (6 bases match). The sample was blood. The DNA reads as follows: TGTGCCAGCAAGGGGGGGTCGCGCACTGAAGCTTTCTTT. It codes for CASKGGSRTEAFF.